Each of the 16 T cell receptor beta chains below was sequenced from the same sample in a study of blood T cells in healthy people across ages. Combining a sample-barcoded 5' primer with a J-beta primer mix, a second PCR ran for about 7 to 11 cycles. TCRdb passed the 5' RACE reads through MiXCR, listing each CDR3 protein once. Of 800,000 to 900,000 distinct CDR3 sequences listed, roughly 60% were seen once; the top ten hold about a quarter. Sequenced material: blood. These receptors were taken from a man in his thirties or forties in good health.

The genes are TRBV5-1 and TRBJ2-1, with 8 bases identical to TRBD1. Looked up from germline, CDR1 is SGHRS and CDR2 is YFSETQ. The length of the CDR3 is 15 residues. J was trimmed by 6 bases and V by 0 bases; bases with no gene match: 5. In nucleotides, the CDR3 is TGCGCCAGCAGCTTGGTTGGACAGGGTGGCAATGAGCAGTTCTTC. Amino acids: CASSLVGQGGNEQFF.

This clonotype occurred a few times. The chain's CDR3 is CASSSRMDHGYTF. CDR3 in DNA: TGTGCCAGCAGTTCCCGTATGGATCATGGCTACACCTTC. The chain has TRBV6-6 and TRBJ1-2; D is uncertain. V gave up 4 bases and J gave up 6 bases, with 12 bases separating them. The germline V gene has CDR1 MNHNY and CDR2 SVGAGI (reference sequence). The CDR3 consists of 13 residues.

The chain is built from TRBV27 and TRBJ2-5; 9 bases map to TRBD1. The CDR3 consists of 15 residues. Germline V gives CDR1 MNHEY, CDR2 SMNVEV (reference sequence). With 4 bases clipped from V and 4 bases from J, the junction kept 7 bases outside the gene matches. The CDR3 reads CASSSSGQGRETQYF. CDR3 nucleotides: TGTGCCAGCAGTTCCTCGGGACAGGGAAGAGAGACCCAGTACTTC.

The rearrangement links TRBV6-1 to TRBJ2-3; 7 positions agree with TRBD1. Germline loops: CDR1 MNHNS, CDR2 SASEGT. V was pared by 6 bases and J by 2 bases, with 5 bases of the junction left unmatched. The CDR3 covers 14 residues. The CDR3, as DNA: TGTGCCAGCAGGTTGGGGACAGACACAGATACGCAGTATTTT. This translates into CASRLGTDTDTQYF.

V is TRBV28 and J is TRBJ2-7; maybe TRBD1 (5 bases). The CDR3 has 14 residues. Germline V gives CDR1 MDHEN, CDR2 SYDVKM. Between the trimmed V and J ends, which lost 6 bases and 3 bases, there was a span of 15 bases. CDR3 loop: CASSPAAGFYEQYF. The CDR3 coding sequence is TGTGCCAGCAGCCCTGCGGCAGGGTTCTACGAGCAGTACTTC.

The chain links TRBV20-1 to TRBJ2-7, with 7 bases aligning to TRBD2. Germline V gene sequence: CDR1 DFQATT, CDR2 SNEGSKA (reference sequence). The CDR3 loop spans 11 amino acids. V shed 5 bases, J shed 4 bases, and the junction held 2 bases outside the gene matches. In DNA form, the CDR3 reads TGCAGTGCTGGGGGGGAGTACGAGCAGTACTTC. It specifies CSAGGEYEQYF.

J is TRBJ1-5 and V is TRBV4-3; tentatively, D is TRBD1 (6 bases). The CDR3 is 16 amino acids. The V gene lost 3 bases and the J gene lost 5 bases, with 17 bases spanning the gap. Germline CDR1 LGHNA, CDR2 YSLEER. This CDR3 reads CASSQGVTGFDQPQHF. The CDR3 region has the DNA TGCGCCAGCAGCCAGGGCGTCACAGGGTTTGATCAGCCCCAGCATTTT.

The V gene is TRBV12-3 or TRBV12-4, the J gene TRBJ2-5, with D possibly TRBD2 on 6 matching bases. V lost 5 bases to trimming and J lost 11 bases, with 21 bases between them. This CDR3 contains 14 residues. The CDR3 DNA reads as TGTGCCAGCAGTGTAGGGCAGGGAGGAAAGGAGCAGTACTTC. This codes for CASSVGQGGKEQYF.

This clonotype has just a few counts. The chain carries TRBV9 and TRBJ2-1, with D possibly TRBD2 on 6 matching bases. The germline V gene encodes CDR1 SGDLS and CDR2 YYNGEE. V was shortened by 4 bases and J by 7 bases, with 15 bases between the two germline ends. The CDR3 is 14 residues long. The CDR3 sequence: CASSSPPEGNEQFF. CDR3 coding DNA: TGTGCCAGCAGCTCTCCCCCGGAGGGGAATGAGCAGTTCTTC.

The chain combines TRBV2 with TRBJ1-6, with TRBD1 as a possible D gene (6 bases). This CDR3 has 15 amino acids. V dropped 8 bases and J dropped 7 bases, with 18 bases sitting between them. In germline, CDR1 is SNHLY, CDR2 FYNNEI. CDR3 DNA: TGTGCCAGCCTCATCGTCCGGCAGGGGAATTCACCCCTCCACTTT. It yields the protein CASLIVRQGNSPLHF.

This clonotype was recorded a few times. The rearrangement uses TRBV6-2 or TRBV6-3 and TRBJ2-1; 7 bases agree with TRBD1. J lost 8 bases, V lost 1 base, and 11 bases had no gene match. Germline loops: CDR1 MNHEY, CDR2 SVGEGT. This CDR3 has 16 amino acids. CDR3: CASSYYRPGQYYEQFF. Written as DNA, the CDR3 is TGTGCCAGCAGTTACTATCGACCGGGACAGTACTATGAGCAGTTCTTC.

The CDR3 DNA sequence: TGCAGCGTTGAAGATTCTTCACCTGGGGACTACGAGCGGTACTTC. Encoded protein: CSVEDSSPGDYERYF. The gene calls are TRBV29-1 and TRBJ2-5, with TRBD2 matching over 7 bases. V lost 0 bases, J lost 13 bases, and 17 bases stayed unmatched. This CDR3 is 15 amino acids long. CDR1 and CDR2 (germline): SQVTM, ANQGSEA.

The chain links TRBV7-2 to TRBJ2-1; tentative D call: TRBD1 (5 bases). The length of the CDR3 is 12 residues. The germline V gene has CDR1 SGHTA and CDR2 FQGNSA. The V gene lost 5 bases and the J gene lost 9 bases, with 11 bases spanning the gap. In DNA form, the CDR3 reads TGTGCCAGCAGCCCAGACAGCGCTGAGCAGTTCTTC. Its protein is CASSPDSAEQFF.

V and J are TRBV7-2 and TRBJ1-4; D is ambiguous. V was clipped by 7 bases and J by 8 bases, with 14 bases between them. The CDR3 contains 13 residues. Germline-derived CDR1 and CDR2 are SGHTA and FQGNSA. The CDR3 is CASTRTRAEKLFF. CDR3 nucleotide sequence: TGTGCCAGCACCAGGACCCGGGCCGAAAAACTGTTTTTT.

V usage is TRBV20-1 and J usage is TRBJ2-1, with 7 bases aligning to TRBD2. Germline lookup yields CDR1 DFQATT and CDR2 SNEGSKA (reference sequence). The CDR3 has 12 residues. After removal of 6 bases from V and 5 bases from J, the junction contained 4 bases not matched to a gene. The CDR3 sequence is CSAIGRDNEQFF. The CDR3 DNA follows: TGCAGTGCCATAGGGAGGGACAATGAGCAGTTCTTC.

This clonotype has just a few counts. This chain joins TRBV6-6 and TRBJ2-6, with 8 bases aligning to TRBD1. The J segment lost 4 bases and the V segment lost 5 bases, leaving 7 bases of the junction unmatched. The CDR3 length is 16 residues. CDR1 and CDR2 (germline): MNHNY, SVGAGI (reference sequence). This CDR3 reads CASSPTGGMGANVLTF. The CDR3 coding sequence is TGTGCCAGCAGTCCCACAGGGGGAATGGGGGCCAACGTCCTGACTTTC.